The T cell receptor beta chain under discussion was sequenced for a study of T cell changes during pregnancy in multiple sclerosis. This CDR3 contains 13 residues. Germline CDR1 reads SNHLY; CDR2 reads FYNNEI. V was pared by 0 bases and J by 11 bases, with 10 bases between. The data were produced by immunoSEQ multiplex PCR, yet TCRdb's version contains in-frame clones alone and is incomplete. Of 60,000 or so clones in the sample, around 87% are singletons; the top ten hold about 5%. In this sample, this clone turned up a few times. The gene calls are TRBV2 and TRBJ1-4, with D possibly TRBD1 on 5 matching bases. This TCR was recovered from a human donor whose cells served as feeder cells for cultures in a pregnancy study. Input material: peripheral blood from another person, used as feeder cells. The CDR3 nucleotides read TGTGCCAGCAGTGAAGCGGTGGAGGGGAAACTGTTTTTT. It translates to CASSEAVEGKLFF.